The 18 T cell receptor beta chains in this list originate from one sample, sequenced in a study of shared clonotypes between healthy human individuals. Clones were read by immunoSEQ multiplex PCR, and TCRdb kept only the in-frame ones, dropping some. The sample holds more than 1,200,000 clones, less than 99% seen once. Sequenced material: naive CD4+ T cells sorted from blood. Indicated subset: CD45RA+ positively selected. The receptors stem from a man aged 25 to 45 in good health.

The rearrangement uses TRBV29-1 and TRBJ2-3, with TRBD2 identical over 11 bases. Trimming removed 5 bases from V and 2 bases from J; junction bases left unmatched: 12. Germline CDR1 is SQVTM and CDR2 is ANQGSEA. The CDR3 length is 17 residues. CDR3 amino acids: CSVSWLAGGKSTDTQYF. CDR3 in DNA: TGCAGCGTTTCGTGGCTAGCGGGAGGAAAATCCACAGATACGCAGTATTTT.

A note on this clone: Other DNA sequences in this specimen translate into the identical CDR3. This chain joins TRBV5-4 and TRBJ2-3, with D unresolved. The V and J ends lost 0 bases and 2 bases respectively, with 4 bases between them. From germline, CDR1 is SGHNT and CDR2 YYREEE (reference sequence). This CDR3 is built from 13 residues. CDR3 residues: CASSLDTTDTQYF. The CDR3 DNA follows: TGTGCCAGCAGCTTGGACACCACAGATACGCAGTATTTT.

This clone has only one observation. V is TRBV10-3 and J is TRBJ2-7, with TRBD1 as a possible D gene (5 bases). CDR3 size: 13 residues. The germline V gene has CDR1 ENHRY and CDR2 SYGVKD. V was trimmed by 2 bases and J by 2 bases, leaving 7 bases between them. The CDR3 DNA sequence: TGTGCCATCAGTGAGAGGGGCGCCTACGAGCAGTACTTC. Its protein is CAISERGAYEQYF.

The V call is TRBV9, the J call TRBJ2-1, with D perhaps TRBD2 (5 bases). The V end was cut by 4 bases, the J end by 0 bases, with 20 bases between. CDR1 is SGDLS and CDR2 is YYNGEE in the germline V gene. The CDR3 extends over 18 amino acids. The CDR3 region is CASSFHIPGSHSYNEQFF. The CDR3 coding sequence is TGTGCCAGCAGCTTTCACATCCCGGGGTCCCACTCCTACAATGAGCAGTTCTTC.

This rearrangement joins TRBV7-9 to TRBJ2-1, with 9 positions matching TRBD2. J lost 14 bases, V lost 5 bases, and 10 bases had no gene match. CDR1 and CDR2 from the germline V gene are SEHNR and FQNEAQ (reference sequence). The CDR3 is 13 residues long. CDR3 DNA sequence: TGTGCCAGCAGCCTCGGGCGGGAGGGCCTAGAGTTCTTC. Amino acid sequence: CASSLGREGLEFF.

The chain joins TRBV2 to TRBJ1-1; maybe TRBD1 (6 bases). CDR3 length: 14 residues. Per the germline V gene, CDR1 is SNHLY and CDR2 is FYNNEI. Between the trimmed V and J ends, which lost 7 bases and 8 bases, there was a span of 20 bases. The CDR3 reads CASTLQGKSSEAFF. The DNA for the CDR3 is TGTGCCAGCACTTTGCAGGGGAAGTCTTCGGAAGCTTTCTTT.

CDR3 in amino acids: CASSVQPGGSVYEQFF. The CDR3 DNA follows: TGTGCCAGCAGCGTTCAGCCGGGCGGGAGTGTTTATGAGCAGTTCTTC. The chain couples TRBV9 to TRBJ2-1; 7 positions match TRBD2. The CDR3 sequence is 16 residues long. J lost 8 bases, V lost 2 bases, and 13 bases had no gene match. The germline V gene encodes CDR1 SGDLS and CDR2 YYNGEE.

V and J are TRBV6-5 and TRBJ1-5; D gene unclear. Germline CDR1 reads MNHEY; CDR2 reads SVGAGI. This CDR3 spans 15 amino acids. Trimming took off 0 bases at V and 2 bases at J, with 8 bases between the two ends. The CDR3 region is CASSYSIIRNQPQHF. Here the CDR3 DNA reads TGTGCCAGCAGTTACTCGATTATCCGCAATCAGCCCCAGCATTTT.

The chain recombines TRBV14 with TRBJ2-1, with 9 positions matching TRBD1. The trim removed 1 base at V and 4 bases at J, leaving 5 bases unmatched. CDR1 and CDR2 from the germline V gene are SGHDN and FVKESK. The CDR3 totals 16 residues. DNA for the CDR3: TGTGCCAGCAGCCAAGTTGTAGGGACAGGGTACAATGAGCAGTTCTTC. As protein: CASSQVVGTGYNEQFF.

The chain links TRBV18 to TRBJ1-2; D unclear. Looked up from germline, CDR1 is KGHSH and CDR2 is LQKENI. The CDR3 is made up of 13 amino acids. V dropped 4 bases and J dropped 2 bases, with 8 bases sitting between them. The CDR3 loop is CASSQGRNYGYTF. CDR3 DNA sequence: TGTGCCAGCTCACAGGGAAGAAACTATGGCTACACCTTC.

This clone was observed a single time. The chain joins TRBV11-2 to TRBJ2-2; perhaps TRBD2 as D (6 bases). Trimming pared 6 bases from V and 6 bases from J, leaving 17 bases between. The germline CDR1 and CDR2 sequences are SGHAT and FQNNGV. The CDR3 runs to 15 residues. CDR3 nucleotide sequence: TGTGCCAGCAGACGGGACTCCGCAAACGCCGGGGAGCTGTTTTTT. Its protein is CASRRDSANAGELFF.

This clone was detected a few times. At the DNA level, this CDR3 is encoded by other sequences in the same sample as well. V gene TRBV30 combines with J gene TRBJ1-5; D is possibly TRBD1 (6 bases). The CDR3 length is 14 residues. Trimming shortened V by 0 bases and J by 2 bases, and 8 bases separated the two germline ends. CDR1 is GTSNPN and CDR2 is SVGIG in the germline V gene (reference sequence). The CDR3 DNA sequence: TGTGCCTGGAGTGTACGACAGGGCAATCAGCCCCAGCATTTT. Translating it yields CAWSVRQGNQPQHF.

The rearrangement links TRBV5-1 to TRBJ2-2; D perhaps matches TRBD1 (6 bases). The CDR3 extends over 18 amino acids. CDR1 is SGHRS and CDR2 is YFSETQ in the germline V gene. Trimming removed 2 bases from V and 7 bases from J, with 24 bases in between. CDR3 sequence (DNA): TGCGCCAGCAGCTTTGTCGTTGCCGGGCCAGGGGTAATCGGGGAGCTGTTTTTT. As protein: CASSFVVAGPGVIGELFF. The entire variable domain, with the rest obtained from reference TRBV5-1 and TRBJ2-2, is as follows: KAGVTQTPRYLIKTRGQQVTLSCSPISGHRSVSWYQQTPGQGLQFLFEYFSETQRNKGNFPGRFSGRQFSNSRSEMNVSTLELGDSALYLCASSFVVAGPGVIGELFFGEGSRLTVL.

The chain uses TRBV9 and TRBJ2-1; tentatively, D is TRBD1 or TRBD2 (6 bases each). Trimming pared 2 bases from V and 11 bases from J, leaving 14 bases between. This CDR3 is 13 amino acids long. Germline V gene sequence: CDR1 SGDLS, CDR2 YYNGEE. The CDR3 nucleotides are TGTGCCAGCAGCGTCAACAGGGACTCCCAGCAGTTCTTC. Encoded protein: CASSVNRDSQQFF. The full variable domain, rest sourced from reference TRBV9 and TRBJ2-1, is DSGVTQTPKHLITATGQRVTLRCSPRSGDLSVYWYQQSLDQGLQFLIQYYNGEERAKGNILERFSAQQFPDLHSELNLSSLELGDSALYFCASSVNRDSQQFFGPGTRLTVL.

V gene TRBV29-1 combines with J gene TRBJ2-7, with TRBD2 matching over 15 bases. CDR3 size: 15 residues. Per germline, CDR1 SQVTM and CDR2 ANQGSEA. J gave up 6 bases and V 6 bases, and 9 bases lay outside the gene matches. The CDR3 DNA is TGCAGCGTGGCCGGGACTAGCGGGAGGATCGGCGAGCAGTACTTC. It codes for CSVAGTSGRIGEQYF.

The genes are TRBV5-6 and TRBJ1-4; D ambiguous. Germline values: CDR1 SGHDT, CDR2 YYEEEE. The length of the CDR3 is 15 residues. Between the trimmed V and J ends, which lost 0 bases and 0 bases, there was a span of 6 bases. For the CDR3, the DNA is TGTGCCAGCAGCTTGGCGGGTGCAACTAATGAAAAACTGTTTTTT. Its protein product is CASSLAGATNEKLFF.

The chain couples TRBV30 to TRBJ2-3; D perhaps matches TRBD1 (6 bases). With 5 bases removed from V and 6 bases from J, the gap between germline ends came to 15 bases. The CDR3 has 13 amino acids. Germline V gives CDR1 GTSNPN, CDR2 SVGIG (reference sequence). CDR3 sequence: CAWCRGNGDTQYF. The CDR3 DNA follows: TGTGCCTGGTGCAGGGGCAATGGGGATACGCAGTATTTT.

The chain employs TRBV6-1 and TRBJ2-2; 11 bases agree with TRBD2. After removal of 6 bases from V and 7 bases from J, the junction contained 7 bases not matched to a gene. In germline, CDR1 is MNHNS, CDR2 SASEGT. This CDR3 comprises 15 residues. This CDR3 reads CASSALAGAVGELFF. The CDR3 DNA reads as TGTGCCAGCAGCGCACTAGCGGGAGCGGTCGGGGAGCTGTTTTTT.